The 27 T cell receptor beta chains below were found in one sample sequenced in a study of cytotoxic CD8 clonotypes in ibrutinib-treated CLL. Assay used: immunoSEQ multiplex PCR; TCRdb lists only in-frame clones, some missing. Of fewer than 85,000 clones listed, 79% are singletons. This sample comprised PBMCs, obtained after 12 months of ibrutinib treatment. Receptor source: a human donor with chronic lymphocytic leukemia.

The chain recombines TRBV28 with TRBJ1-2; 7 positions match TRBD1. The CDR3 totals 14 residues. Germline V gives CDR1 MDHEN, CDR2 SYDVKM. The trim removed 2 bases at V and 2 bases at J, leaving 2 bases unmatched. The CDR3 DNA reads as TGTGCCAGCAGTTTAACAGGGGTGAACTATGGCTACACCTTC. Amino acid sequence: CASSLTGVNYGYTF.

The chain employs TRBV6-5 and TRBJ2-2, with D possibly being TRBD1 or TRBD2 (5 bases each). V was trimmed by 3 bases and J by 4 bases, leaving 9 bases between them. Germline values: CDR1 MNHEY, CDR2 SVGAGI. The CDR3 extends over 14 amino acids. The CDR3 spells CASSYGDVTGELFF. The CDR3 DNA sequence: TGTGCCAGCAGTTATGGGGACGTCACCGGGGAGCTGTTTTTT.

The chain is built from TRBV5-4 and TRBJ2-1, with TRBD1 identical over 7 bases. This CDR3 region has 16 residues. The V and J ends lost 0 bases and 0 bases, in that order; junction bases with no gene match: 3. CDR1 is SGHNT and CDR2 is YYREEE in the germline V gene (reference sequence). CDR3 sequence: CASSLDRTGSYNEQFF. CDR3 in DNA: TGTGCCAGCAGCTTGGATCGGACAGGCTCCTACAATGAGCAGTTCTTC.

The chain recombines TRBV18 with TRBJ2-2; D is ambiguous. The CDR3 totals 13 residues. The germline V and J ends were trimmed by 3 bases and 6 bases, with 8 bases remaining between them. The germline gives CDR1 KGHSH, CDR2 LQKENI. The CDR3 nucleotides are TGTGCCAGCTCACCGACAAGGTCCGGGGAGCTGTTTTTT. Protein product: CASSPTRSGELFF.

The rearrangement links TRBV5-1 to TRBJ2-5, with a possible D match to TRBD1 (6 bases). The germline V gene has CDR1 SGHRS and CDR2 YFSETQ. CDR3 length: 15 amino acids. Trimming took off 1 base at V and 5 bases at J, with 15 bases between the two ends. The CDR3 region has the DNA TGCGCCAGCAGCTTGCAGGGGCAGGGTTGGGAGACCCAGTACTTC. Its translation is CASSLQGQGWETQYF.

The chain uses TRBV7-2 and TRBJ1-2; D unresolved. The CDR3 contains 14 residues. Per the germline V gene, CDR1 is SGHTA and CDR2 is FQGNSA. Trimming took off 1 base at V and 7 bases at J, with 13 bases between the two ends. The CDR3 reads CASSLGEVGSGYTF. CDR3 in DNA: TGTGCCAGCAGCTTAGGCGAGGTCGGGAGTGGCTACACCTTC.

This chain's CDR3 is CASSPFWGDYGYTF. The CDR3 bases are TGTGCCAGCAGCCCCTTTTGGGGGGACTATGGCTACACCTTC. V is TRBV6-4 and J is TRBJ1-2; tentative D call: TRBD1 (5 bases). V was cut by 6 bases and J by 3 bases, with 14 bases left in between. The CDR3 extends over 14 amino acids. The germline V gene encodes CDR1 MRHNA and CDR2 SNTAGT.

The gene calls are TRBV14 and TRBJ1-2; maybe TRBD1 (5 bases). V lost 0 bases to trimming and J lost 7 bases, with 9 bases between them. The CDR3 runs 13 residues. CDR1 and CDR2 (germline): SGHDN, FVKESK. In DNA form, the CDR3 reads TGTGCCAGCAGCCAAGATCTTGGGGGTGGCTACACCTTC. It codes for CASSQDLGGGYTF.

The table lists this clone with a count of one. In nucleotides, the CDR3 is TGTGCCAGCAGCTTAGGGTGGGGCAGGGGGAACACTGAAGCTTTCTTT. Its translation is CASSLGWGRGNTEAFF. The chain couples TRBV7-2 to TRBJ1-1; perhaps TRBD1 as D (6 bases). The CDR3 is 16 amino acids. Germline V gene sequence: CDR1 SGHTA, CDR2 FQGNSA. V lost 1 base and J 1 base, leaving 13 bases between the germline ends.

This chain connects TRBV28 to TRBJ2-7; TRBD2 is a possible D gene (7 bases). Trimming took 6 bases from V and 3 from J, leaving 18 bases between them. The V gene's germline CDR1 is MDHEN and CDR2 SYDVKM. This CDR3 has 15 residues. The CDR3 DNA is TGTGCCAGCAGAAGGGGGGGGACAAGACACTACGAGCAGTACTTC. It codes for CASRRGGTRHYEQYF.

CDR3 protein: CASGPLAGPSTDTQYF. In DNA form, the CDR3 reads TGTGCCAGCGGTCCCTTAGCGGGACCCAGCACAGATACGCAGTATTTT. V gene TRBV7-2 combines with J gene TRBJ2-3, with 8 nucleotides matching TRBD2. The CDR3 runs to 16 residues. With V trimmed by 8 bases and J by 0 bases, 10 bases remained unmatched. Germline-derived CDR1 and CDR2 are SGHTA and FQGNSA. The full variable domain, its missing parts supplied by reference TRBV7-2 and TRBJ2-3, is GAGVSQSPSNKVTEKGKDVELRCDPISGHTALYWYRQSLGQGLEFLIYFQGNSAPDKSGLPSDRFSAERTGGSVSTLTIQRTQQEDSAVYLCASGPLAGPSTDTQYFGPGTRLTVL.

CDR3 amino acids: CASSGRDRGYEQYF. The CDR3, as DNA: TGTGCCAGCAGCGGGCGGGACAGGGGCTACGAGCAGTACTTC. The chain is built from TRBV7-2 and TRBJ2-7; 10 bases map to TRBD1. Germline V lookup: CDR1 SGHTA, CDR2 FQGNSA. This CDR3 region has 14 residues. The J segment lost 3 bases and the V segment lost 5 bases, leaving 4 bases of the junction unmatched. The full variable domain, with the rest looked up from reference TRBV7-2 and TRBJ2-7, is GAGVSQSPSNKVTEKGKDVELRCDPISGHTALYWYRQSLGQGLEFLIYFQGNSAPDKSGLPSDRFSAERTGGSVSTLTIQRTQQEDSAVYLCASSGRDRGYEQYFGPGTRLTVT.

V gene TRBV28 combines with J gene TRBJ2-1; no clear D gene. Germline V CDR1 and CDR2: MDHEN, SYDVKM. There are 12 residues in the CDR3. V lost 5 bases and J 8 bases, leaving 10 bases between the germline ends. The CDR3 DNA is TGTGCCAGCAGTCCGCCCCGGGATGAGCAGTTCTTC. It encodes CASSPPRDEQFF. Full variable domain (outside the CDR3, taken from reference TRBV28 and TRBJ2-1): DVKVTQSSRYLVKRTGEKVFLECVQDMDHENMFWYRQDPGLGLRLIYFSYDVKMKEKGDIPEGYSVSREKKERFSLILESASTNQTSMYLCASSPPRDEQFFGPGTRLTVL.

CDR3 region: CASSLGAIGNTIYF. In DNA, the CDR3 is TGTGCCAGCAGCTTGGGAGCAATAGGAAACACCATATATTTT. The genes are TRBV5-8 and TRBJ1-3; D not resolved. The germline V gene has CDR1 SGHTS and CDR2 YDEGEE. Between the trimmed V and J ends, which lost 0 bases and 4 bases, there was a span of 8 bases. This CDR3 region has 14 residues.

The V and J genes are TRBV10-3 and TRBJ1-1; TRBD1 matches at 9 bases. The CDR3 extends over 16 amino acids. The V segment lost 7 bases and the J segment 0 bases; nucleotides outside the gene matches: 9. Germline V gives CDR1 ENHRY, CDR2 SYGVKD. The CDR3 nucleotides read TGTGCCATCACCCCGGGGACAGGGATTATGAACACTGAAGCTTTCTTT. Translated, it gives CAITPGTGIMNTEAFF.

This sequence joins TRBV30 and TRBJ1-2; possibly TRBD1 for D (5 bases). V was shortened by 3 bases and J by 8 bases, with 13 bases between the two germline ends. The CDR3 is made up of 12 amino acids. Germline lookup yields CDR1 GTSNPN and CDR2 SVGIG (reference sequence). In nucleotides, the CDR3 is TGTGCCTGGAGGCTTAGGGGTGGGGGCTACACCTTC. It is translated as CAWRLRGGGYTF.

The chain links TRBV5-1 to TRBJ1-5; D remains ambiguous. The V end lost 4 bases, the J end lost 2 bases, and 16 bases lay between the germline ends. Per the germline V gene, CDR1 is SGHRS and CDR2 is YFSETQ. The CDR3 covers 16 residues. The CDR3 bases are TGCGCCAGCAGCCCCGAACCCGGCCGGGGCAATCAGCCCCAGCATTTT. This sequence encodes CASSPEPGRGNQPQHF.

The chain combines TRBV16 with TRBJ2-7; either TRBD1 or TRBD2 may fit D (6 bases each). The CDR3 runs 15 residues. Trimming took 4 bases from V and 1 from J, leaving 14 bases between them. Germline V gives CDR1 KGHSY, CDR2 FQNENV. The CDR3 bases are TGTGCCAGCAGCCCTCCGGGGGCGGGGTCCTACGAGCAGTACTTC. Translation gives CASSPPGAGSYEQYF.

This clone appeared a single time. V is TRBV6-4 and J is TRBJ2-7; maybe TRBD2 (6 bases). Germline CDR1 reads MRHNA; CDR2 reads SNTAGT. This CDR3 has 14 amino acids. The V end lost 2 bases, the J end lost 2 bases, and 10 bases lay between the germline ends. The CDR3 DNA follows: TGTGCCAGCAGTGACGGGGGGTGGGCCTACGAGCAGTACTTC. This translates into CASSDGGWAYEQYF.

V gene TRBV5-1 combines with J gene TRBJ1-2, with TRBD1 as a possible D gene (6 bases). V shed 0 bases and J shed 2 bases, with 14 bases lying between them. Looked up from germline, CDR1 is SGHRS and CDR2 is YFSETQ. The CDR3 extends over 16 amino acids. CDR3 nucleotide sequence: TGCGCCAGCAGCTTGGGGGTCGGGGGCGCCAACTATGGCTACACCTTC. It specifies CASSLGVGGANYGYTF.

This sequence joins TRBV6-6 and TRBJ1-2; 7 bases are a match to TRBD1. V was pared by 5 bases and J by 3 bases, with 6 bases of the junction left unmatched. Germline CDR1 is MNHNY and CDR2 is SVGAGI (reference sequence). The CDR3 spans 14 residues. CDR3 sequence (DNA): TGTGCCAGCAGTCCGCGACAGGGCGACTATGGCTACACCTTC. This gives the protein CASSPRQGDYGYTF.

J is TRBJ2-5 and V is TRBV2; D call uncertain. There are 13 residues in the CDR3. V lost 2 bases, J lost 9 bases, and 13 bases lay in between. Germline loops: CDR1 SNHLY, CDR2 FYNNEI. For the CDR3, the DNA is TGTGCCAGCAGTGAAACTGGGTGGGTGGCCCAGTACTTC. The encoded protein is CASSETGWVAQYF.

V usage is TRBV7-6 and J usage is TRBJ2-7; the D gene could be TRBD1 or TRBD2 (5 bases each). Germline V gene lookup returns CDR1 SGHVS and CDR2 FNYEAQ. V lost 5 bases and J lost 6, with 14 bases in between. The CDR3 is made up of 13 amino acids. Here the CDR3 reads CASSAGTFGEQYF. CDR3 sequence (DNA): TGTGCCAGCAGCGCCGGGACGTTCGGCGAGCAGTACTTC.

The J gene is TRBJ2-1, the V gene TRBV5-1, with 12 bases identical to TRBD1. Germline V gives CDR1 SGHRS, CDR2 YFSETQ. The CDR3 is made up of 14 amino acids. V shed 4 bases and J 10 bases; nucleotides not matched to a gene: 6. The CDR3 DNA follows: TGCGCCAGCAGCCCCACCGGGACAGGGGGCGAGCAGTTCTTC. Amino acid sequence: CASSPTGTGGEQFF.

The chain uses TRBV21-1 and TRBJ1-4. TRBV21-1 is described as a pseudogene. This CDR3 spans 14 amino acids. The DNA for the CDR3 is TGTGCCAGCAGCCAAAACCCGGCGAATGAAAAACTGTTTTTT. Translating it yields CASSQNPANEKLFF.

This clone was recorded once. The CDR3 here is CASSLDSGATGELFF. In nucleotides, the CDR3 is TGCGCCAGCAGCTTGGATTCGGGGGCCACCGGGGAGCTGTTTTTT. The rearrangement uses TRBV5-1 and TRBJ2-2, with D perhaps TRBD1 or TRBD2 (6 bases each). The CDR3 has 15 amino acids. Trimming shortened V by 0 bases and J by 4 bases, and 10 bases separated the two germline ends. Germline CDR1 reads SGHRS; CDR2 reads YFSETQ.

This clone was recorded only once. V and J are TRBV9 and TRBJ2-3, with TRBD2 as a possible D gene (7 bases). CDR3 length: 15 residues. V lost 1 base and J lost 3, with 12 bases in between. Germline V gene sequence: CDR1 SGDLS, CDR2 YYNGEE. CDR3 coding DNA: TGTGCCAGCAGCGTAACGGGGGGCTGGACAGATACGCAGTATTTT. Translating gives CASSVTGGWTDTQYF. The complete variable domain, with remaining parts taken from reference TRBV9 and TRBJ2-3, reads DSGVTQTPKHLITATGQRVTLRCSPRSGDLSVYWYQQSLDQGLQFLIQYYNGEERAKGNILERFSAQQFPDLHSELNLSSLELGDSALYFCASSVTGGWTDTQYFGPGTRLTVL.